These 13 T cell receptor beta chains were all obtained from the same sample, sequenced in a study of identical twins. TCRdb analysed the 5' RACE reads with MiXCR anew, one entry per CDR3 protein. The repertoire holds about 200,000 distinct CDR3 sequences, with 6.5% to 8% as singletons. The sample was also linked to a second study, of T cells expressing NK-cell markers.

The sequencing input was CD8+ T cells sorted from blood. The receptors were gathered from a woman between 18 and 29 years old in good health.

This clonotype was counted only a few times. This CDR3 is CASHGRGSSGANVLTF. The CDR3 DNA follows: TGTGCCAGCCATGGGCGGGGGAGCTCTGGGGCCAACGTCCTGACTTTC. The rearrangement joins TRBV7-9 to TRBJ2-6; 7 positions match TRBD2. The germline V gene has CDR1 SEHNR and CDR2 FQNEAQ (reference sequence). This CDR3 spans 16 amino acids. Trimming cost V 8 bases and J 0 bases; bases outside gene matches: 7.

The chain joins TRBV3-1 to TRBJ2-1; 7 bases map to TRBD2. V lost 1 base and J lost 4; bases outside the gene matches: 7. This CDR3 has 16 residues. Germline lookup yields CDR1 LGHDT and CDR2 YNNKEL (reference sequence). CDR3 bases: TGTGCCAGCAGCCAAGCCCCAGCGGGGCCGTACAATGAGCAGTTCTTC. Translated, it gives CASSQAPAGPYNEQFF.

This clonotype was detected many times. The chain combines TRBV3-1 with TRBJ2-1, with D possibly matching TRBD1 (5 bases). CDR3 length equals 16 residues. Trimming took off 0 bases at V and 6 bases at J, with 15 bases between the two ends. Germline V CDR1 and CDR2: LGHDT, YNNKEL (reference sequence). The CDR3 here is CASSQEGAARANEQFF. CDR3 sequence (DNA): TGTGCCAGCAGCCAAGAAGGGGCGGCACGGGCCAATGAGCAGTTCTTC.

CDR3 region: CASSDHRNYEQYF. CDR3 DNA: TGCGCCAGCAGTGACCATCGGAACTACGAGCAGTACTTC. The chain is built from TRBV10-1 and TRBJ2-7; D is undetermined. This CDR3 is 13 amino acids long. Trimming pared 3 bases from V and 3 bases from J, leaving 9 bases between. Germline loops: CDR1 WNHNN, CDR2 SYGVQD (reference sequence).

The sample holds a few counts of this clonotype. V gene TRBV9 combines with J gene TRBJ1-2; D ambiguous. Germline CDR1 and CDR2: SGDLS and YYNGEE. V was trimmed by 0 bases and J by 6 bases, leaving 9 bases between them. The CDR3 loop spans 13 amino acids. The CDR3 nucleotides are TGTGCCAGCAGCGTAGGTCAAGTGGATGGCTACACCTTC. This encodes CASSVGQVDGYTF.

The chain carries TRBV27 and TRBJ2-7; no clear D gene. Germline lookup yields CDR1 MNHEY and CDR2 SMNVEV (reference sequence). V was shortened by 8 bases and J by 7 bases, with 12 bases between the two germline ends. CDR3 length: 11 amino acids. This CDR3 reads CASLSSGEQYF. The CDR3 nucleotides read TGTGCCAGCCTTAGTTCCGGGGAGCAGTACTTC.

This clonotype was seen more than once but under ten times. The genes are TRBV6-1 and TRBJ2-7; 9 positions agree with TRBD2. Germline V gives CDR1 MNHNS, CDR2 SASEGT. This CDR3 is 14 amino acids long. Trimming cost V 3 bases and J 3 bases; bases outside gene matches: 3. This CDR3 reads CASSDLAGVYEQYF. CDR3 nucleotides: TGTGCCAGCAGTGATTTAGCGGGGGTCTACGAGCAGTACTTC.

This clonotype was observed at least ten times. This sequence joins TRBV9 and TRBJ1-5, with D tentatively TRBD1 (6 bases). CDR1 is SGDLS, CDR2 YYNGEE, per germline. V lost 3 bases, J lost 5 bases, and 15 bases lay in between. CDR3 size: 15 residues. DNA for the CDR3: TGTGCCAGCAGCGCAGAGGGGACACAAGATCAGCCCCAGCATTTT. It yields the protein CASSAEGTQDQPQHF.

This clonotype has a handful of counts. The V call is TRBV7-9, the J call TRBJ2-7; 10 bases match TRBD2. CDR3 length equals 14 residues. CDR1 and CDR2 from the germline V gene are SEHNR and FQNEAQ (reference sequence). Trimming took 9 bases from V and 0 from J; bases not matched to a gene: 5. CDR3 DNA: TGTGCCAGTACTAGCGGGACAGTCTCCTACGAGCAGTACTTC. Amino acids: CASTSGTVSYEQYF.

This clonotype was picked up many times. J is TRBJ2-2 and V is TRBV9; 7 bases are a match to TRBD1. CDR1 is SGDLS and CDR2 is YYNGEE in the germline V gene. The CDR3 has 16 residues. V shed 3 bases, J shed 2 bases, and the junction held 7 bases outside the gene matches. In DNA form, the CDR3 reads TGTGCCAGCAGCGAGAGAGACAGGGAAAACACCGGGGAGCTGTTTTTT. It is translated as CASSERDRENTGELFF.

This clonotype was seen many times. The chain has TRBV9 and TRBJ1-3; D ambiguous. The V and J ends lost 5 bases and 7 bases respectively, with 16 bases between them. Germline CDR1 and CDR2: SGDLS and YYNGEE. The CDR3 has 14 residues. Here the CDR3 reads CASSLSPNRNTIYF. The CDR3 region has the DNA TGTGCCAGCAGTCTTAGTCCTAACCGGAACACCATATATTTT.

The chain recombines TRBV6-5 with TRBJ2-1; D is unresolved. CDR1 and CDR2 from the germline V gene are MNHEY and SVGAGI. The CDR3 totals 13 residues. V shed 3 bases and J shed 6 bases, with 9 bases lying between them. The CDR3 here is CASSYHRGNEQFF. For the CDR3, the DNA is TGTGCCAGCAGTTATCATAGAGGCAATGAGCAGTTCTTC.

This clonotype has a handful of counts. The V and J genes are TRBV30 and TRBJ1-5, with D perhaps matching TRBD1 (6 bases). The CDR3 sequence is 12 residues long. Germline lookup yields CDR1 GTSNPN and CDR2 SVGIG (reference sequence). The V end was cut by 5 bases, the J end by 8 bases, with 13 bases between. The CDR3 region is CAWEESGEPQHF. CDR3 DNA sequence: TGTGCCTGGGAGGAATCAGGGGAGCCCCAGCATTTT.